Shown below are 8 T cell receptor beta chains from a single sample sequenced in a study of T cell responses to AZD1222 COVID-19 vaccine. Clones were sequenced by immunoSEQ multiplex PCR, and TCRdb holds only the in-frame ones, with some missing. The profile shows about 85,000 clones, 85% of them singletons. Here the sequenced sample was peripheral blood, taken 28 days after the second AZD1222 dose. These receptors originate from an adult who received the AZD1222 COVID-19 vaccine.

This sequence joins TRBV28 and TRBJ2-7; 8 bases agree with TRBD1. The CDR3 covers 15 residues. Unmatched junction bases numbered 9, after V lost 4 bases and J lost 4 bases. Germline V gives CDR1 MDHEN, CDR2 SYDVKM. CDR3 sequence reads: CASSSRQGNVYEQYF. CDR3 DNA: TGTGCCAGCAGTTCTCGACAGGGGAATGTTTACGAGCAGTACTTC.

This rearrangement joins TRBV2 to TRBJ2-5; no clear D. V dropped 2 bases and J dropped 0 bases, with 10 bases sitting between them. Per the germline V gene, CDR1 is SNHLY and CDR2 is FYNNEI. CDR3 length: 15 amino acids. DNA of the CDR3: TGTGCCAGCAGTGAAACAGAAAACTACCAAGAGACCCAGTACTTC. Its protein product is CASSETENYQETQYF.

The CDR3 sequence is CAAGGPYNEQFF. The CDR3 DNA is TGTGCCGCAGGGGGCCCATACAATGAGCAGTTCTTC. The V call is TRBV27, the J call TRBJ2-1, with TRBD1 matching 8 bases. Germline assignment: CDR1 MNHEY and CDR2 SMNVEV (reference sequence). This CDR3 has 12 amino acids. With V trimmed by 11 bases and J by 4 bases, 4 bases remained unmatched.

The chain joins TRBV5-1 to TRBJ2-7; 9 nucleotides agree with TRBD2. This CDR3 region has 15 residues. In germline, CDR1 is SGHRS, CDR2 YFSETQ. V lost 2 bases, J lost 2 bases, and 5 bases stayed unmatched. CDR3 nucleotide sequence: TGCGCCAGCAGCTTAGTCGGCGGGAGGGCCTACGAGCAGTACTTC. The encoded protein is CASSLVGGRAYEQYF.

In DNA form, the CDR3 reads TGTGCCAGCAGCCAATACCACGGGGTTGCGGGAAACACCATATATTTT. It yields the protein CASSQYHGVAGNTIYF. The chain uses TRBV3-1 (or the pseudogene TRBV3-2) and TRBJ1-3; D is unclear. CDR1 and CDR2 (germline): LGHDT, YNNKEL (reference sequence). Trimming shortened V by 2 bases and J by 4 bases, and 15 bases separated the two germline ends. There are 16 residues in the CDR3.

The J gene is TRBJ1-4, the V gene TRBV29-1; weak D call: TRBD1 (6 bases). The CDR3 has 12 amino acids. Germline CDR1 and CDR2: SQVTM and ANQGSEA. V lost 5 bases to trimming and J lost 6 bases, with 10 bases between them. The CDR3 here is CSVQGYDEKLFF. CDR3 nucleotide sequence: TGCAGCGTTCAGGGGTACGATGAAAAACTGTTTTTT.

V gene TRBV28 combines with J gene TRBJ1-5, with 7 bases identical to TRBD1. V shed 4 bases and J 4 bases; nucleotides not matched to a gene: 4. This CDR3 contains 14 residues. Germline lookup yields CDR1 MDHEN and CDR2 SYDVKM. The CDR3 bases are TGTGCCAGCAGTTCCGGGACAGAGAATCAGCCCCAGCATTTT. It specifies CASSSGTENQPQHF.

This chain links TRBV2 with TRBJ2-2; 11 positions match TRBD2. CDR1 and CDR2 (germline): SNHLY, FYNNEI. With V trimmed by 4 bases and J by 1 base, 8 bases remained unmatched. The CDR3 sequence is 18 residues long. Written as DNA, the CDR3 is TGTGCCAGCAGTGCCCACGGGACTAGCGGTTTGAACACCGGGGAGCTGTTTTTT. This gives the protein CASSAHGTSGLNTGELFF.